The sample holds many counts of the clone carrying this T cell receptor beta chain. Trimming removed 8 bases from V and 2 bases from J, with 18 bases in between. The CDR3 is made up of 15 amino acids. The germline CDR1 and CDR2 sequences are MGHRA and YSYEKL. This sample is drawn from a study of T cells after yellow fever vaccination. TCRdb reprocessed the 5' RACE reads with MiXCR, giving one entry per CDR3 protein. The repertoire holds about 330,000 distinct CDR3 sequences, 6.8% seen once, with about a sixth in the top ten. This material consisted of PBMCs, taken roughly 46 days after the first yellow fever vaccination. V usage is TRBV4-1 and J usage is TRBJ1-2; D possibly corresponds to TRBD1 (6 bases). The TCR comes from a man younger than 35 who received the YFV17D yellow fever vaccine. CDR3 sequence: CASARPGAGNYGYTF. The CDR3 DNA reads TGCGCCAGCGCTCGACCGGGGGCCGGGAACTATGGCTACACCTTC.